This TCR beta chain was captured by sequencing in a study of blood T cell repertoires in COVID-19 (dated by TCRdb to the early 2020s). General notes on the study: The collaborator samples originated in the United States, Italy and Spain and spanned the acute and convalescent phases of COVID-19. The prospective study material was composed of cDNA or gDNA derived from T cells, B-cell-depleted T cells, or PBMCs. The dataset comprised deeply sampled blood TCRbeta repertoires from subjects exposed to, actively infected with, or recovered from COVID-19. The repertoires were released in a freely available public database meant as a resource for research on the immune response to SARS-CoV-2. Samples were obtained from the ongoing ImmuneRACE study (first 160 participants) and from some 1,200 subjects provided by 6 global collaborators. A de-identified subject ID, COVID-19 status, age in years and sex were almost always included in the sample metadata. HLA class I and class II types, where available, came from metadata supplied by the sample provider rather than from assay-based typing.

The immunoSEQ Assay, a bias-controlled multiplex PCR, was used to amplify TCRbeta CDR3 regions from genomic DNA. In the original analysis: Within the assay, amplification of reference gene primers was used to estimate how many nucleated cells each sample contained. To quantify the absolute abundance of each unique TCRbeta CDR3 rearrangement, sequence reads were collapsed and filtered. For each sample, productive Simpson clonality was calculated by taking the square root of Simpson's diversity index across productive rearrangements. TCRdb limited this immuneACCESS table to in-frame rearrangements with V and J called. A share of clones is missing; checked studies link under half to unresolved V genes, and the rest is unexplained. The D gene and trimming were derived from the DNA, and the V and J assignments and clone size from that table. For this sample there are about 280,000 clones; 88% appear just once. The ten largest clones represent just under 9.5% of the sample.

For this clone: What antigen it recognizes has not been identified. Per-base quality was not reported, and no clone a single base away is much larger than it.

Each collaborating institution followed its own protocols to collect whole blood in K2EDTA tubes. Collaborator samples were shipped for TCRbeta analysis as frozen whole blood, isolated PBMCs, or DNA extracted from either sample type. Broad study findings and their caveats: Clinical and demographic metadata were provided uncurated, with the amount varying by source and participant.

CDR1 is given as MNHEY and CDR2 as SVGAGI, both from the germline V gene. V is reduced by 5 bases and J by 2 bases, leaving a spacing of 10 bases between them. Inclusive of the bounding cysteine and phenylalanine, the CDR3 is 14 residues long. The DNA shown is the 42-base CDR3, in frame from base 1. This TCR derives from a man aged 18 to 29 with active or convalescent COVID-19. The V and J genes are TRBV6-5 and TRBJ1-5; the D gene is perhaps TRBD1, on 6 matching bases. The sample taken for sequencing was peripheral blood. The DNA sequence is TGTGCCAGCAGTCACAGGGTTGGCAATCAGCCCCAGCATTTT. Translated, it gives CASSHRVGNQPQHF.